This entry describes one T cell receptor beta chain. Its target antigen remains unknown. The input lacks base qualities; no much larger clone sits a single base away. These data originate in a study of identical twins (dated by TCRdb to the mid-2010s). For the wider study: To test whether fetal clonotypes persist, this study deep-sequenced TCR alpha and beta repertoires from monozygotic twins, from unrelated adults of various ages, and from cord blood. Replicate twin experiments were performed at different times using different library preparation protocols to rule out contamination. The paper's findings and limits, for the study overall: Compared with coincidental sharing between unrelated individuals, out-of-frame TCR alpha sequences shared between twins showed an excess of sequences with low generation probability. A weaker excess of twin sharing was found in beta out-of-frame sequences because the signal-to-noise ratio was lowered by fewer shared sequences. Out-of-frame TCR alpha sharing in monozygotic twins was systematically underestimated by recombination models, whereas sharing between unrelated individuals was in agreement with the recombination models. Abundant cord blood beta clonotypes had fewer insertions, young adult naive repertoires showed a similar but weaker trend, and memory repertoires showed no such trend. Invariant T cells such as MAIT and iNKT could partly confound zero-insertion analyses, although diverse VJ usage argued against such confounding for most clonotypes. Because the same donors could not be followed over many years, the conclusions relied on cross-sectional statistical analysis.

Every donor in the study was a healthy Caucasian. The twin cohort consisted of three pairs of female monozygotic twins, all aged roughly 18 to 29 years. RNA for TCR libraries was isolated from peripheral blood mononuclear cells. Receptors were amplified or captured by 5' RACE. The sequencer listed for this sample is Illumina HiSeq 2000. A universal primer binding site was added through template switching, and the final cDNA carried a unique molecular identifier so that TCR cDNA molecules could be counted accurately. Specific primers in the conserved constant-segment region were used to synthesize first-strand cDNA for the TCR alpha and beta chains. To control for contamination, each cDNA library was double barcoded with a SMART-Mk sample barcode plus Illumina barcodes. TruSeq adapter sequences and Illumina sample barcodes were added in two successive PCR steps. Sequencing of the TCR alpha and beta cDNA libraries was done on the Illumina HiSeq platform using custom primers. On the authors' methods: MiGEC was used to process raw reads and extract unique molecular identifiers, and MiXCR was used to find CDR3 positions. For each individual, recombination models were inferred using an EM algorithm with the repgenHMM and IGoR tools. The tcR package in R was used for shared clonotype analysis, with sharing normalized by the product of cloneset sizes. To study raw recombination free of thymic and clonal selection effects, out-of-frame nonproductive sequences were analyzed. TCRdb redid the processing of the public reads, applying fastp at Q25 and MiXCR, and retained in-frame beta chains. Each CDR3 protein appears once, grouped with its most common genes and DNA. These V and J calls are TCRdb output, not the study's own analysis. Across this sample there are fewer than 650,000 distinct CDR3 sequences, with roughly 7.2% seen only once. About 1.5% of the sample goes to the ten largest clones.

The CDR3 goes from the cysteine to the phenylalanine over 16 residues. Just CDR3 DNA is preserved here, 48 bases in frame from base 1. At the junction V is shortened by 2 bases and J by 7 bases; bases outside the gene matches: 5. The germline V gene (reference sequence) gives CDR1 as LGHDT and CDR2 as YNNKEL. These data also featured in a second study, about yellow fever vaccine responses in identical twins. Reported in the second study: The authors reported that the T cell response to vaccination in identical twins appeared partly convergent and partly personalized. Focusing on identical twins, the study followed the T cell clones that responded to the vaccine, and did so with precision.

The rearrangement combines TRBV3-1 with TRBJ2-2; 12 bases in the middle match TRBD2. This sequence originates from a young woman in good health. The sequenced material came from PBMCs. The DNA sequence is as follows: TGTGCCAGCAGCCAACTAGCGGGGGGGCCTCACGGGGAGCTGTTTTTT. This gives the protein CASSQLAGGPHGELFF.